This T cell receptor beta chain originates from a study of cytomegalovirus exposure and HLA in healthy donors. PCR used 60 Vbeta primers and 13 Jbeta primers. Profiling relied on immunoSEQ multiplex PCR, and the TCRdb table lists in-frame clones only, not all of them. Here the sample spans approximately 200,000 clones, roughly four fifths being singletons. Details on this clone: Its antigen is currently unknown.

V shed 4 bases, J shed 6 bases, and the junction held 3 bases outside the gene matches. CDR1 and CDR2 (germline): SGHRS, YFSETQ. This CDR3 is 12 amino acids long. Regarding the study as a whole: The study flagged 150 to 200 TCR beta chains as cytomegalovirus-associated. In an earlier analysis, in 540 or so donors, most V segments appeared productive either ~87% or ~30% of the time.

The chain couples TRBV5-1 to TRBJ1-1, with 7 bases identical to TRBD1. Sequenced: PBMCs. This TCR derives from a young man in good health and CMV-seronegative. This CDR3 reads CASSRTGAEAFF. The CDR3 DNA reads TGCGCCAGCAGCCGGACAGGAGCTGAAGCTTTCTTT.